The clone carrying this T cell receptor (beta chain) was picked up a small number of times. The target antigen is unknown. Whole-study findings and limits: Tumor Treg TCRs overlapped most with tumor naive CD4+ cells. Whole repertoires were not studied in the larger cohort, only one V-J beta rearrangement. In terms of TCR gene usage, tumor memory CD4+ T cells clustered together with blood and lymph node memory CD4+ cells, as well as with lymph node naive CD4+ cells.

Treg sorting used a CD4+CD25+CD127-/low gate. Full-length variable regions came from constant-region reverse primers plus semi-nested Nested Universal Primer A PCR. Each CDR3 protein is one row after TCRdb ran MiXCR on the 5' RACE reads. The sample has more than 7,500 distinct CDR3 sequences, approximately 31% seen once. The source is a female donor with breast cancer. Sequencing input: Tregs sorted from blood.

The CDR3 here is CASSFSPVQGYEQYF. Written as DNA, the CDR3 is TGCGCCAGCAGCTTCTCGCCCGTACAGGGCTACGAGCAGTACTTC. J is TRBJ2-7 and V is TRBV5-1; the D gene is possibly TRBD1 (6 bases). Trimming removed 2 bases at V and 3 bases at J, with 15 bases between. The CDR3 spans 15 residues. Per germline, CDR1 SGHRS and CDR2 YFSETQ. Variable domain in full (rest from reference TRBV5-1 and TRBJ2-7): KAGVTQTPRYLIKTRGQQVTLSCSPISGHRSVSWYQQTPGQGLQFLFEYFSETQRNKGNFPGRFSGRQFSNSRSEMNVSTLELGDSALYLCASSFSPVQGYEQYFGPGTRLTVT.